These 31 T cell receptor delta chains came from one sample sequenced in a study of TRDV2 sequences in healthy donors. TCRdb called clones anew from the PCR reads with CATT. The sample carries some 1,600 delta-chain clones, 16% recorded once. The source material was Vd2+ gamma-delta T cells from blood. The receptors derive from a human donor in good health.

This clone is large. Other DNA sequences from this sample encode an identical CDR3 as well. The V call is TRDV2, the J call TRDJ3; TRDD3 matches 13 bases. The CDR3 contains 20 residues. V was clipped by 3 bases and J by 0 bases; unmatched bases: 7. Germline CDR1 reads GEAIGNYY; CDR2 reads EKD. CDR3 region: CACDRLLGDTVSWDTRQMFF. CDR3 nucleotides: TGTGCCTGTGACCGCTTACTGGGGGATACGGTCTCCTGGGACACCCGACAGATGTTTTTC.

This clone is medium-sized. J is TRDJ1 and V is TRDV2; 13 bases are shared with TRDD3. J lost 7 bases, V lost 7 bases, and 11 bases had no gene match. Germline-derived CDR1 and CDR2 are GEAIGNYY and EKD. The CDR3 totals 15 residues. DNA for the CDR3: TGTGCCTGCGACGGGCTACTGGGGGATACGGCTAAACTCATCTTT. This sequence encodes CACDGLLGDTAKLIF.

There are a few counts of this clone. TCRdb records a much larger clone's protein for this DNA, with a difference at residue 10 that likely arises from a read error; the protein given is the translation of the DNA. The J gene is TRDJ1, the V gene TRDV2; TRDD3 matches at 7 bases. The CDR3 totals 15 residues. Looked up from germline, CDR1 is GEAIGNYY and CDR2 is EKD. The V segment lost 1 base and the J segment 11 bases; nucleotides outside the gene matches: 15. The DNA of the CDR3 is TGTGCCTGTGACACGGTGGGGGAGATACCACCTCGGCTCATCTTT. Translation gives CACDTVGEIPPRLIF.

There are a few counts of this clone. The amino acid sequence in TCRdb belongs to a much larger clone and departs from this DNA's translation at residue 7, likely a sequencing read error; the sequence shown is translated from the DNA. The chain joins TRDV2 to TRDJ1; D gene ambiguous. Germline V lookup: CDR1 GEAIGNYY, CDR2 EKD. The CDR3 length is 15 residues. V lost 0 bases, J lost 7 bases, and 17 bases lay in between. The CDR3 DNA is TGTGCCTGTGACACCGTTCCCTCCCCAAGAGGTAAACTCATCTTT. Protein: CACDTVPSPRGKLIF.

Turning to this clone: Since a far larger clone is one base different, this is likely a read error. In the same sample, other DNA sequences code for this CDR3. The chain couples TRDV2 to TRDJ1, with 8 nucleotides matching TRDD3. CDR1 and CDR2 from the germline V gene are GEAIGNYY and EKD. The CDR3 totals 17 residues. In DNA, the CDR3 is TGTGCCTGCGACACCGTTCAGCTGGGGGAGAACACCGATAAACTCATCTTT. This sequence encodes CACDTVQLGENTDKLIF.

On this clone: The TCRdb record carries a much larger clone's protein, which differs from this DNA's translation at residue 6; a read error is the likely cause, and the protein listed here is the DNA translation. The chain employs TRDV2 and TRDJ3; maybe TRDD3 (5 bases). The germline V and J ends were trimmed by 0 bases and 0 bases, with 17 bases remaining between them. This CDR3 contains 20 residues. Looked up from germline, CDR1 is GEAIGNYY and CDR2 is EKD. The CDR3 region has the DNA TGTGCCTGTGACACCGACGGGATTGGAGGCCCCTCCTGGGACACCCGACAGATGTTTTTC. It yields the protein CACDTDGIGGPSWDTRQMFF.

Comment on this clone: TCRdb assigns this DNA the protein of a much larger clone, which departs from its translation at residue 14; this likely reflects a read error, and the protein shown comes from translating the DNA. V is TRDV2 and J is TRDJ1; tentatively, D is TRDD2 or TRDD3 (5 bases each). The CDR3 covers 19 residues. The germline V gene has CDR1 GEAIGNYY and CDR2 EKD. The ends were cut back, 0 bases at V and 9 bases at J, with 31 bases in the middle. CDR3 region: CACDTVQGGPVTGPSQLIF. CDR3 DNA sequence: TGTGCCTGTGACACCGTCCAAGGGGGTCCGGTGACCGGACCTTCTCAACTCATCTTT.

This clone rates as medium-sized. The chain carries TRDV2 and TRDJ1; 12 bases line up with TRDD3. V lost 1 base and J lost 5; bases outside the gene matches: 13. Germline values: CDR1 GEAIGNYY, CDR2 EKD. The CDR3 loop spans 18 amino acids. CDR3 nucleotides: TGTGCCTGTGACACGGTCCCAACTGGGGGATACAGGTCGGATAAACTCATCTTT. Protein: CACDTVPTGGYRSDKLIF.

This clone was observed once. With a much larger clone just one base away, this may be a read error. Within the sample, other DNA sequences also encode this same CDR3. This chain joins TRDV2 and TRDJ1; 10 positions agree with TRDD3. The CDR3 is 21 amino acids. The V gene end was trimmed by 4 bases and the J gene end by 5 bases; junction bases not matched to a gene: 27. From germline, CDR1 is GEAIGNYY and CDR2 EKD. CDR3 in DNA: TGTGCCTGTGATACCCTACGACTGGGGGATCATGGTTCCAATAGAACAGATAAACTCATCTTT. This codes for CACDTLRLGDHGSNRTDKLIF.

The chain is built from TRDV2 and TRDJ1; 12 bases match TRDD3. CDR1 GEAIGNYY and CDR2 EKD come from the germline V gene. The CDR3 totals 23 residues. V dropped 0 bases and J dropped 1; count of bases not matched to a gene: 23. As DNA, the CDR3 is TGTGCCTGTGACACCGTGCCGTACCCACAAACTCCACTGGGGGATACTACCACCGATAAACTCATCTTT. It encodes CACDTVPYPQTPLGDTTTDKLIF.

By its share, this clone is large. The chain couples TRDV2 to TRDJ1; 13 bases line up with TRDD3. V lost 0 bases and J lost 12; bases outside the gene matches: 18. Germline assignment: CDR1 GEAIGNYY and CDR2 EKD. The CDR3 is 18 amino acids. This CDR3 reads CACDTVTGGYASTGEIIF. The DNA of the CDR3 is TGTGCCTGTGACACCGTAACTGGGGGATACGCCTCAACTGGGGAGATCATCTTT.

Regarding this clone: TCRdb pairs this DNA with a much larger clone's protein that differs at residue 4, likely a read error; the protein shown was translated from the DNA. The chain combines TRDV2 with TRDJ1, with 9 bases that match TRDD3. CDR1 is GEAIGNYY, CDR2 EKD, per germline. The CDR3 contains 18 residues. The CDR3 protein is CACYTLRQTGGPTDKLIF. As DNA, the CDR3 is TGTGCCTGTTACACTCTGCGTCAGACTGGGGGACCCACCGATAAACTCATCTTT.

The J gene is TRDJ1, the V gene TRDV2, with 7 nucleotides matching TRDD3. V lost 3 bases to trimming and J lost 3 bases; unmatched junction nucleotides: 6. The CDR3 has 14 residues. CDR1 and CDR2 from the germline V gene are GEAIGNYY and EKD. Here the CDR3 DNA reads TGTGCCTGTGACCGCTTACTGGGGTCCGATAAACTCATCTTT. Amino acid sequence: CACDRLLGSDKLIF.

As for this clone: The protein TCRdb gives is from a much larger clone and does not agree with this DNA's translation at residue 9, likely a read error; the protein shown here comes from the DNA. This rearrangement joins TRDV2 to TRDJ1; TRDD3 is a possible D gene (5 bases). Germline CDR1 is GEAIGNYY and CDR2 is EKD. This CDR3 has 18 amino acids. Trimming cost V 3 bases and J 0 bases, with 22 bases left between them. The CDR3 bases are TGTGCCTGTGACCGACTTGGGCCTAATGGGGAAGACACCGATAAACTCATCTTT. This codes for CACDRLGPNGEDTDKLIF.

By sample fraction, this clone is medium-sized (0.01 to 0.1%). The identical CDR3 is also encoded by other nucleotide sequences in the sample. The chain has TRDV2 and TRDJ1, with TRDD3 matching over 12 bases. The germline V gene has CDR1 GEAIGNYY and CDR2 EKD. V lost 0 bases to trimming and J lost 0 bases; unmatched junction nucleotides: 16. The CDR3 is made up of 21 amino acids. DNA for the CDR3: TGTGCCTGTGACACCGTTGTGCTGGGTACTGGGGGATACCGGGACACCGATAAACTCATCTTT. Amino acid sequence: CACDTVVLGTGGYRDTDKLIF.

The sample holds many counts of this clone. This chain uses TRDV2 with TRDJ1; D remains ambiguous. The germline gives CDR1 GEAIGNYY, CDR2 EKD. The V gene lost 1 base and the J gene lost 0 bases, with 11 bases spanning the gap. The CDR3 sequence is 15 residues long. As DNA, the CDR3 is TGTGCCTGTGACACGCTCGGGGTGTACACCGATAAACTCATCTTT. Protein product: CACDTLGVYTDKLIF.

The J gene is TRDJ1, the V gene TRDV2, with TRDD3 identical over 9 bases. Trimming removed 0 bases from V and 5 bases from J; junction bases left unmatched: 12. The CDR3 consists of 17 residues. Germline V gene lookup returns CDR1 GEAIGNYY and CDR2 EKD. CDR3 residues: CACDTVGPGDTFDKLIF. The CDR3 nucleotides read TGTGCCTGTGACACCGTCGGTCCGGGGGATACTTTTGATAAACTCATCTTT.

There are a few counts of this clone. With a far larger clone one base away, a read error is the likely cause. The same CDR3 also results from other DNA sequences found in this sample. The V gene is TRDV2, the J gene TRDJ1, with 10 bases fitting TRDD3. Germline values: CDR1 GEAIGNYY, CDR2 EKD. The CDR3 loop spans 16 amino acids. For the CDR3, the DNA is TGTGCATGTGACACCCTGGGGGATAGGGACACCGATAAACTCATCTTT. Its translation is CACDTLGDRDTDKLIF.

This clone counts as medium-sized. The gene calls are TRDV2 and TRDJ1; 11 bases line up with TRDD3. This CDR3 is built from 19 residues. Germline V gene lookup returns CDR1 GEAIGNYY and CDR2 EKD. The V segment lost 1 base and the J segment 1 base; nucleotides outside the gene matches: 13. The CDR3 DNA is TGTGCCTGTGACACTCTAACCCCGACTGGGGGATATGGCACCGATAAACTCATCTTT. It translates to CACDTLTPTGGYGTDKLIF.

There are a few counts of this clone. A far larger clone differs by one base, so this is likely a read error. The identical CDR3 is also encoded by other nucleotide sequences in the sample. J is TRDJ1 and V is TRDV2; 9 positions agree with TRDD3. Germline values: CDR1 GEAIGNYY, CDR2 EKD. The CDR3 has 18 residues. CDR3 DNA: TGTGCCTGCGACACCGTCGGGCCTCTGGGGGATCGGTCCGATAAACTCATCTTT. Amino acid sequence: CACDTVGPLGDRSDKLIF.

This clone rates as medium-sized (0.01 to 0.1%). The chain combines TRDV2 with TRDJ1, with TRDD3 identical over 7 bases. Trimming at V came to 3 bases and at J to 0 bases, leaving 12 bases not matched to a gene. Per germline, CDR1 GEAIGNYY and CDR2 EKD. This CDR3 has 17 residues. The CDR3 DNA is TGTGCCTGTGACCCCGTGTCCTGGGGGGTGTACACCGATAAACTCATCTTT. The encoded protein is CACDPVSWGVYTDKLIF.

This clone was seen a few times. The TCRdb protein, from a much larger clone, departs from this DNA's translation at residue 14, likely by read error; the protein shown derives from the DNA. V usage is TRDV2 and J usage is TRDJ1; 9 bases are a match to TRDD3. This CDR3 is built from 17 residues. The germline V gene encodes CDR1 GEAIGNYY and CDR2 EKD. CDR3 DNA sequence: TGTGCCTGTGACACGATGGGGGATATGCTGTACACCGATGAACTCATCTTT. This translates into CACDTMGDMLYTDELIF.

This clone was seen more than once but under ten times. This sequence joins TRDV2 and TRDJ1, with 13 positions matching TRDD3. V was pared by 0 bases and J by 12 bases, with 27 bases of the junction left unmatched. The CDR3 has 21 amino acids. Looked up from germline, CDR1 is GEAIGNYY and CDR2 is EKD. CDR3 sequence reads: CACDTVVLGTGGYASTGEIIF. In DNA form, the CDR3 reads TGTGCCTGTGACACCGTTGTGCTGGGTACTGGGGGATACGCCTCAACTGGGGAGATCATCTTT.

On this clone: This probably arose from a read error, given a far larger clone one base away. Within the sample, other DNA sequences also encode this same CDR3. This chain joins TRDV2 and TRDJ1; 12 positions match TRDD3. The CDR3 spans 18 residues. CDR1 and CDR2 from the germline V gene are GEAIGNYY and EKD. J was trimmed by 0 bases and V by 3 bases; bases with no gene match: 10. The CDR3 here is CACDLLGDTGPYTDKLIF. CDR3 DNA: TGTGCCTGTGACCTACTGGGGGATACTGGCCCATACACCGATAAACTCATCTTT.

The chain combines TRDV2 with TRDJ1; 9 nucleotides line up with TRDD3. V dropped 4 bases and J dropped 3; count of bases not matched to a gene: 26. CDR1 is GEAIGNYY and CDR2 is EKD in the germline V gene. The CDR3 contains 21 residues. CDR3 nucleotides: TGTGCCTGTGATGGACTTGAACGGGGATACGCTATACCTTCGTACCCCGATAAACTCATCTTT. Encoded protein: CACDGLERGYAIPSYPDKLIF.

With respect to this clone: A far larger clone is one base from this, pointing to a likely read error. Distinct nucleotide sequences in the sample also encode this CDR3. V and J are TRDV2 and TRDJ1; possibly TRDD3 for D (5 bases). Trimming took 4 bases from V and 4 from J, leaving 21 bases between them. CDR1 GEAIGNYY and CDR2 EKD come from the germline V gene. CDR3 size: 16 residues. DNA of the CDR3: TGTGCCTGTGATGTGCTGGGAGGATCCTTGAGCGATAAACTCATCTTT. Amino acid sequence: CACDVLGGSLSDKLIF.

On this clone itself: The translation of this DNA and the TCRdb protein of a much larger clone differ at residues 3 and 12, probably owing to a read error; the protein shown here is translated from the DNA. The V call is TRDV2, the J call TRDJ3, with 7 bases fitting TRDD3. Germline-derived CDR1 and CDR2 are GEAIGNYY and EKD. The CDR3 sequence is 19 residues long. The CDR3 protein is CARDMAGGSGSLDTRQMFF. The CDR3 DNA is TGTGCCCGTGACATGGCTGGGGGTTCTGGCTCCTTGGACACCCGACAGATGTTTTTC.

Of note for this clone: No DNA is shown, since the ends of the CDR3 on it are uncertain; the CDR3 is the one TCRdb lists. The V call is TRDV2, the J call TRDJ1; the table's D call of TRDD3 was not tested on the DNA. Germline CDR1 reads GEAIGNYY; CDR2 reads EKD. The CDR3 has 27 amino acids, counting both end residues. This chain's CDR3 is CACVSERDEGSYYCACDQAGGPDKLIF.

This clone was counted only a few times. The chain couples TRDV2 to TRDJ1; 12 positions match TRDD3. Trimming removed 4 bases from V and 4 bases from J; junction bases left unmatched: 24. Germline V gene sequence: CDR1 GEAIGNYY, CDR2 EKD. The CDR3 extends over 21 amino acids. The CDR3 DNA follows: TGTGCCTGTGATCGCCTTCCAGGGCTGGGTACTGGGGGATACCGGGACGATAAACTCATCTTT. Its translation: CACDRLPGLGTGGYRDDKLIF.

This clone came up a few times. A far larger clone differs by one base, so this is likely a read error. The same CDR3 arises from other DNA sequences in this sample as well. The chain is built from TRDV2 and TRDJ1; 9 bases map to TRDD3. Germline trimming cut 1 base from V and 1 base from J; bases unmatched to any gene: 12. Germline assignment: CDR1 GEAIGNYY and CDR2 EKD. This CDR3 is 18 amino acids long. CDR3 sequence reads: CACDTLRQTGGPTDKLIF. For the CDR3, the DNA is TGTGCCTGTGACACTCTACGTCAGACTGGGGGACCCACCGATAAACTCATCTTT.

This clone showed up just a few times. A far larger clone is off by one base, so a read error is likely. Other DNA sequences within the sample encode an identical CDR3. The rearrangement links TRDV2 to TRDJ1, with 8 bases lining up with TRDD3. Germline V gene sequence: CDR1 GEAIGNYY, CDR2 EKD. Unmatched junction bases numbered 5, after V lost 0 bases and J lost 0 bases. The CDR3 has 16 residues. The CDR3 is CACDTLGDRDTDKLIF. The CDR3 DNA follows: TGTGCCTGTGACACCCTGGGGGACAGGGACACCGATAAACTCATCTTT.